What follows describes a single TCR beta chain. Trimming took 0 bases from V and 9 from J, leaving 10 bases between them. CDR3 size: 13 residues. Germline loops: CDR1 SGDLS, CDR2 YYNGEE. This record belongs to a study of CD8+ T cells in alopecia areata. Reverse transcribed after extraction, RNA yielded cDNA as the sequencing template. Sequenced by immunoSEQ multiplex PCR; TCRdb stores in-frame clones only, minus some. The data show around 130,000 clones, with about 57% seen just once and 4.5% held by the top ten. The chain links TRBV9 to TRBJ2-1; no reliable D call. The receptor comes from a human donor with alopecia areata. Sequences were derived from CD4+ T cells sorted from blood, sampled at week 0. The chain's CDR3 is CASSVVYLSEQFF. The CDR3 DNA reads TGTGCCAGCAGCGTAGTGTATCTTAGTGAGCAGTTCTTC.